These T cell receptor beta chains were read from a single sample in a study of blood T cells in healthy people across ages. MiXCR, run by TCRdb on the 5' RACE reads, gives a single entry per CDR3 protein. Of around 1,900,000 distinct CDR3 sequences listed, 30% to 40% were seen once; the top ten hold approximately 22%. Sequencing input: blood. These receptors originate from a human donor in good health. CDR3s include the opening cysteine and the closing phenylalanine or tryptophan. D genes are given only for firm matches. Not every row has a clone size; where given, it reads once, few, many or a size class.

>few|TRBJ2-1|TRBV7-2|-
TGTGCCAGCAGCCCGGGACGTAACCGGGATGAGCAGTTCTTC
CASSPGRNRDEQFF
>once|TRBJ2-7|TRBV7-2|-
TGTGCCGGCAGCTCGCGACCCACTCTTAGCTCCTACGAGCAGTACTTC
CAGSSRPTLSSYEQYF
>few|TRBJ1-2|TRBV11-1|-
TGTGCCAGCAGCCTTGGGACTGTGGACTATGGCTACACCTTC
CASSLGTVDYGYTF
>-|TRBJ2-1|TRBV5-6|-
TGTGCCAGCAGCTTGCGGCCACGCCCCTACAATGAGCAGTTCTTC
CASSLRPRPYNEQFF
>many|TRBJ2-7|TRBV7-2|-
TGTGCCAGCAGCTTAAGGGGGAGCTACGAGCAGTACTTC
CASSLRGSYEQYF
>-|TRBJ2-5|TRBV5-1|-
TGTGCCAGCAGCAGTACCCCACCGGGGACCCAGTACTTC
CASSSTPPGTQYF
>few|TRBJ1-2|TRBV7-2|-
TGTGCCAGCAGCTTAGACAGTGGCTATGGCCACACCTTC
CASSLDSGYGHTF
>few|TRBJ2-7|TRBV3-1|TRBD1
TGTGCCAGCAGCCCTTTACAGGGGAACTACGAGCAGTACTTC
CASSPLQGNYEQYF
>once|TRBJ1-4|TRBV13|-
TGTGCCAGCAGCCACCGGGGTCTAAACCTTGCAACTAATGAAAAACTGTTTTTT
CASSHRGLNLATNEKLFF
>-|TRBJ2-7|TRBV3-1|-
TGTGCCAGCAGCCAAGACAGGACGGACTCCTACGAGCAGTACTTC
CASSQDRTDSYEQYF
>-|TRBJ2-3|TRBV4-1|TRBD1
TGCGCCAGCAGCCAAGATAAGGCAGGGACAGAGGGAGATACGCAGTATTTT
CASSQDKAGTEGDTQYF
>-|TRBJ2-5|TRBV7-9|-
TGTGCCAGCAGCTTAAATAGTGGACTCACGAAAGAGACCCAGTACTTC
CASSLNSGLTKETQYF
>-|TRBJ1-5|TRBV7-2|-
TGTGCCAGCACCCGACGAGGTAGATGGGACTTAGATCAGCCCCAGCATTTT
CASTRRGRWDLDQPQHF
>few|TRBJ1-4|TRBV5-5|TRBD1
TGTGCCAGCACCTTCTCAGGGGGTAGTGAAAAACTGTTTTTT
CASTFSGGSEKLFF
>-|TRBJ1-2|TRBV29-1|TRBD1
TGCAGCGTTAAGAAGGCAGGGGGCAACTATGGCTACACCTTC
CSVKKAGGNYGYTF
>-|TRBJ2-1|TRBV7-9|TRBD1
TGTGCCAGCAGCTTAGCTCCAATAGGACAGGGGGCGAATAATGAGCAGTTCTTC
CASSLAPIGQGANNEQFF
>-|TRBJ1-6|TRBV12-3/TRBV12-4|TRBD1
TGTGCCAGCAGTTTAACAGGGGACAATCCACCCCTCCACTTT
CASSLTGDNPPLHF
>-|TRBJ2-3|TRBV6-1|TRBD2
TGTGCCAGCAGTGACGGCGGACTAGGCACAGATACGCAGTATTTT
CASSDGGLGTDTQYF
>-|TRBJ2-1|TRBV2|TRBD2
TGTGCCAGCACCCGGCTAGCGGCTAACAATGAGCAGTTCTTC
CASTRLAANNEQFF
>-|TRBJ1-2|TRBV4-1|-
TGCGCCAACAGCCAAGGACGGGGGCCAACCTATGGCTACACCTTC
CANSQGRGPTYGYTF
>-|TRBJ1-2|TRBV7-2|-
TGTGCCAGCAGCAGTCACAGTAACTATGGCTACACCTTC
CASSSHSNYGYTF
>-|TRBJ1-1|TRBV5-1|-
TGCGCCAGCAGCCCAACCAGTAGGATGAACACTGAAGCTTTCTTT
CASSPTSRMNTEAFF
>few|TRBJ1-1|TRBV28|-
TGTGCCAGTAGCATGGTGAACACTGAAGCTTTCTTT
CASSMVNTEAFF
>few|TRBJ2-5|TRBV11-1|-
TGTGCCAGCAGCTTTTTTGGGACTCAAGAGACCCAGTACTTC
CASSFFGTQETQYF
>few|TRBJ1-2|TRBV5-1|TRBD1
TGCGCCAGCAGCTCCCGGGACAGCCTAGACGGCTACACCTTC
CASSSRDSLDGYTF
>-|TRBJ2-7|TRBV7-9|-
TGTGCCAGCAGGCCCACAGGGACCTCCTACGAGCAGTACTTC
CASRPTGTSYEQYF
>-|TRBJ1-2|TRBV5-5|TRBD1
TGTGCCAGCAGCTTGACGACTGACAGGGTCTATGGCCACACCTTC
CASSLTTDRVYGHTF
>-|TRBJ2-1|TRBV29-1|-
TGCAGCGCCCTAAGACAGGTTGAGCAGTTCTTC
CSALRQVEQFF
>-|TRBJ2-3|TRBV5-4|TRBD1
TGTGCCAGCAGCAGGCCGGGACAGGCGAGCACAGATACGCAGTATTTT
CASSRPGQASTDTQYF
>once|TRBJ1-2|TRBV29-1|-
TGCAGCGTGGCTCCAGTTCTATCCCCCTTTGGGGGCTACACCTTC
CSVAPVLSPFGGYTF
>-|TRBJ1-2|TRBV13|TRBD1
TGTGCCAGCAGCTCCAGGAGACAGGGAGGAGGAACATATGGCTACACCTTC
CASSSRRQGGGTYGYTF
>-|TRBJ2-5|TRBV14|TRBD2
TGTGCCAGCAGCCTCATGACTAGCGGGTACCAGGAGACCCAGTACTTC
CASSLMTSGYQETQYF
>-|TRBJ2-7|TRBV5-1|-
TGCGCCAGCAGCTTGGAGGACGCGTACGAGCAGTACTTC
CASSLEDAYEQYF
>-|TRBJ2-5|TRBV5-1|TRBD1
TGCGCCAGCAGCTCGGGACAGGGAATTGAAGAGACCCAGTACTTC
CASSSGQGIEETQYF
>-|TRBJ1-1|TRBV18|-
TGTGCCAGCCGGTCGGGTTTATCCGAAGCTTTCTTT
CASRSGLSEAFF
>few|TRBJ2-1|TRBV24-1|TRBD2
TGTGCCACCAGTGATTTGCGGGGAGGGGACGGGCTTAATGAGCAGTTCTTC
CATSDLRGGDGLNEQFF
>many|TRBJ2-7|TRBV5-1|-
TGCGCCAGCAGATCGGAGGATTACGAGCAGTACTTC
CASRSEDYEQYF
>-|TRBJ1-2|TRBV20-1|-
TGCAGTGCTAGCAGACTTCCGGGACAACGGGCCTATGGCTACACCTTC
CSASRLPGQRAYGYTF
>-|TRBJ2-1|TRBV20-1|TRBD2
TGCAGTGTGTTACCGGGACTAGCGGCCTACAATGAGCAGTTCTTC
CSVLPGLAAYNEQFF
>-|TRBJ2-5|TRBV12-3/TRBV12-4|-
TGTGCCAGCAGTTATGGCAGGGAGGTCAAGCAGTACTTC
CASSYGREVKQYF
>once|TRBJ1-1|TRBV6-1|-
TGTGCCAGCAGTACCTGGGGGGGGGCTTTTGGGGACACTGAAGCTTTCTTT
CASSTWGGAFGDTEAFF
>-|TRBJ2-1|TRBV6-2/TRBV6-3|TRBD2
TGTGCCAGCAGTTACTCTACGGGACTAGTATGGAATGAGCAGTTCTTC
CASSYSTGLVWNEQFF
>few|TRBJ2-1|TRBV15|-
TGTGCCACCAGCCAGACCCAGAGTGAGCAGTTCTTC
CATSQTQSEQFF
>few|TRBJ2-7|TRBV16|-
TGTGCCAGCAGCCAATCGGGACACTGGACGACCTACGAGCAGTACTTC
CASSQSGHWTTYEQYF
>few|TRBJ2-7|TRBV7-6|TRBD2
TGTGCCAGCAGCTTACTAGCGGGGGACGAGCAGTACTTC
CASSLLAGDEQYF
>-|TRBJ1-6|TRBV7-2|-
TGTGCCAGCAGCTTAGTTTGGGATTCACCCCTCCACTTT
CASSLVWDSPLHF
>many|TRBJ1-1|TRBV5-4|-
TGTGCCAGCAGCTCGACGTCTGCCTTAAGGGAAGCTTTCTTT
CASSSTSALREAFF
>few|TRBJ1-4|TRBV4-3|TRBD1
TGCGCCAGCAGCCAATACAGGGGCGTCAGTGAAAAACTGTTTTTT
CASSQYRGVSEKLFF
>-|TRBJ2-7|TRBV4-1|TRBD2
TGCGCCAGCAGCCAAATAGCGGGGACCCACGAGCAGTACTTC
CASSQIAGTHEQYF
>-|TRBJ2-6|TRBV29-1|-
TGCAGCGTCCCTATAAGCTCTGGGGCCAACGTCCTGACTTTC
CSVPISSGANVLTF
>few|TRBJ2-7|TRBV4-3|TRBD2
TGCGCCAGCAGCCAGGGGACTAGCGGAGGGGAGGAGCAGTACTTC
CASSQGTSGGEEQYF
>-|TRBJ1-2|TRBV7-8|-
TGTACCAGCAGCTTAGATGGGTCACGGTTCGGCTATGGCTACACCTTC
CTSSLDGSRFGYGYTF
>-|TRBJ1-1|TRBV12-3/TRBV12-4|-
TGTGCCAGCGGGGGACCCCTAGGACGGACTGAAGCTTTCTTT
CASGGPLGRTEAFF
>few|TRBJ2-7|TRBV12-3/TRBV12-4|-
TGTGCCAGCAGTTTCACCAGGGCTCTCTCCTACGAGCAGTACTTC
CASSFTRALSYEQYF